The sequence of this TCR beta chain was determined in a study of blood T cell repertoires in COVID-19 (dated by TCRdb to between 2020 and 2021). Background for the entire study: Samples from collaborators originated in the United States, Italy and Spain and spanned both the acute and convalescent phases of COVID-19. The repertoires were released in a freely available public database intended as a resource for research on the immune response to SARS-CoV-2. The sample metadata nearly always contained a de-identified subject ID, COVID-19 status, age in years and sex. Deeply sampled blood TCRbeta repertoires from subjects exposed to, actively infected with, or recovered from COVID-19 were included in the dataset. Samples came from the ongoing ImmuneRACE study (first 160 participants) plus 1,254 subjects from 6 global collaborators. The material from the prospective study consisted of cDNA or gDNA derived from T cells, B-cell-depleted T cells, or PBMCs. Where available, HLA class I and class II types were obtained from metadata supplied by the sample provider rather than from assay-based typing.

Turning to this clone: This receptor's antigen is unknown. No much larger clonotype is one base removed from it; base qualities were not supplied.

TCRbeta CDR3 regions were amplified from genomic DNA by means of the immunoSEQ Assay, a bias-controlled multiplex PCR. Per the original workflow: The number of nucleated cells in each sample was estimated by amplification of reference gene primers within the assay. Sequence reads were collapsed and filtered to measure the absolute abundance of every unique TCRbeta CDR3 rearrangement. Productive Simpson clonality was computed per sample as the square root of Simpson's diversity index over productive rearrangements. The immuneACCESS repertoire file appears here via TCRdb, limited to in-frame rearrangements. These files lack a portion of the clones; in checked studies, under half of the deficit traces to unresolved V genes, and the cause of the others is not known. The DNA was the basis for D and trimming; V, J and clone size are from that table. The sample records 200,000 to 250,000 clones, roughly 75% of which are singletons. The ten largest clones add up to less than 7% of the sample.

Collaborating institutions collected whole blood in K2EDTA tubes following their own protocols. For TCRbeta analysis, collaborator samples were shipped as frozen whole blood, as isolated PBMCs, or as DNA extracted from either sample type. Overall study outcomes, separate from this receptor: The amount of clinical and demographic metadata varied by source and participant and was provided uncurated.

Including the terminal cysteine and phenylalanine, the CDR3 comprises 21 residues. Just the 63-base CDR3 DNA is kept, in frame starting at base 1. Trimming takes 2 bases off V and 3 bases off J; junction bases not matched to a gene: 13. Via the germline V gene, CDR1 is SGHVS and CDR2 FNYEAQ. The sequence derives from a woman aged 65 to 85 with acute or convalescent COVID-19. Sequencing was carried out using peripheral blood. The sequence links TRBV7-6 to TRBJ2-2; TRBD2 fits 15 bases in the junction. The nucleotides are TGTGCCAGCAGCTTAATCAAGTCGGGACTAGCGGGAGGTAGCGACACCGGGGAGCTGTTTTTT. This sequence encodes CASSLIKSGLAGGSDTGELFF.